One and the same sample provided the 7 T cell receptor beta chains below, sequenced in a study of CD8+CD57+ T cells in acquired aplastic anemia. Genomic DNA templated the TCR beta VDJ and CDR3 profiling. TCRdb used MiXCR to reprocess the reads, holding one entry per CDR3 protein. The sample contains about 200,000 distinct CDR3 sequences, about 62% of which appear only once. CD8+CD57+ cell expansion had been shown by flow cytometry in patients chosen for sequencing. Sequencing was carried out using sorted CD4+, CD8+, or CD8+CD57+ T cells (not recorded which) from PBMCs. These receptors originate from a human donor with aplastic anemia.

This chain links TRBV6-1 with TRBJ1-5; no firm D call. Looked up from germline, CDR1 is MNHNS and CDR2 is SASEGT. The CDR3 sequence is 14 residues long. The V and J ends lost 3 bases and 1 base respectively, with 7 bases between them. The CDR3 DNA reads TGTGCCAGCAGTGAGCAACAGAGCAATCAGCCCCAGCATTTT. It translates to CASSEQQSNQPQHF.

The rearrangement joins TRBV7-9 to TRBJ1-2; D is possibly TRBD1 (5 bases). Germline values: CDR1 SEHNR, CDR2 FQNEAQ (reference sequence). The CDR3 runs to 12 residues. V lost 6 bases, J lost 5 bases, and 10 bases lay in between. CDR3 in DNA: TGTGCCAGCAGGCGGGACGTTTATGGCTACACCTTC. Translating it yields CASRRDVYGYTF.

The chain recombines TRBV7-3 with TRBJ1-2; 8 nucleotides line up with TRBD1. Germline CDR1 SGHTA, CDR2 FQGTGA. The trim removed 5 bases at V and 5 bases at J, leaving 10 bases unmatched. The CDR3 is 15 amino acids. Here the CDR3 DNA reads TGTGCCAGCAGCCCAACCGGGACAGGAGAGTATGGCTACACCTTC. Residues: CASSPTGTGEYGYTF.

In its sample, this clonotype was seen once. The CDR3 is CSARVGGARPDTQYF. DNA for the CDR3: TGCAGTGCTAGAGTGGGGGGGGCCCGGCCAGATACGCAGTATTTT. This chain connects TRBV20-1 to TRBJ2-3; weak D call: TRBD2 (7 bases). There are 15 residues in the CDR3. Germline V gives CDR1 DFQATT, CDR2 SNEGSKA (reference sequence). V lost 1 base and J lost 4, with 15 bases in between.

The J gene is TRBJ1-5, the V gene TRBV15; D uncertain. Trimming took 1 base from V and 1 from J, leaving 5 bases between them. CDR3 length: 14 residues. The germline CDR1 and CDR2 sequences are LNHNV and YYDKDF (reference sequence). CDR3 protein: CATSRVGSNQPQHF. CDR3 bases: TGTGCCACCAGCAGAGTCGGCAGCAATCAGCCCCAGCATTTT.

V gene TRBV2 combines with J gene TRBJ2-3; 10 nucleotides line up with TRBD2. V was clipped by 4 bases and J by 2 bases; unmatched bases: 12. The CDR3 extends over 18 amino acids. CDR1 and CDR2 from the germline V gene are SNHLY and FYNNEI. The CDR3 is CASSGDGSGGPITDTQYF. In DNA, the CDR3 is TGTGCCAGCAGTGGAGATGGTAGCGGGGGGCCAATCACAGATACGCAGTATTTT.

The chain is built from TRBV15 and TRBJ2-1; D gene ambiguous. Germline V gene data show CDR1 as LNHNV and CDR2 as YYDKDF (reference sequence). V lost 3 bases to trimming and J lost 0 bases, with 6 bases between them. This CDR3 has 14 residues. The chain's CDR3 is CATSSVVSYNEQFF. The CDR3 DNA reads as TGTGCCACCAGCAGCGTAGTCTCCTACAATGAGCAGTTCTTC.